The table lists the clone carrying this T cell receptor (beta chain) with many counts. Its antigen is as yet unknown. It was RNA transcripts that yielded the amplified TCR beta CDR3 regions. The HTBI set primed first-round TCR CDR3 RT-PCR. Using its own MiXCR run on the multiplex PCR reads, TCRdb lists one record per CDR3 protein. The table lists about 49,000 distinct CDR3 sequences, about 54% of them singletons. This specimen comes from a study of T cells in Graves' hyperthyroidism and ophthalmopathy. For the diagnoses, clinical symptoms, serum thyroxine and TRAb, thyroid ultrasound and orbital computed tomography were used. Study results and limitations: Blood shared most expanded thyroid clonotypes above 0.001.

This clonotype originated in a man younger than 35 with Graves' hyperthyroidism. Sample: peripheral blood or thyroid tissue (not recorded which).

As DNA, the CDR3 is TGTGCCAGCAGCTCCCCGGGGGGGTCTAATGAAAAACTGTTTTTT. It yields the protein CASSSPGGSNEKLFF. This chain connects TRBV7-9 to TRBJ1-4; D may be TRBD1 (5 bases). CDR1 and CDR2 (germline): SEHNR, FQNEAQ (reference sequence). V lost 4 bases and J 3 bases, leaving 12 bases between the germline ends. CDR3 size: 15 residues.